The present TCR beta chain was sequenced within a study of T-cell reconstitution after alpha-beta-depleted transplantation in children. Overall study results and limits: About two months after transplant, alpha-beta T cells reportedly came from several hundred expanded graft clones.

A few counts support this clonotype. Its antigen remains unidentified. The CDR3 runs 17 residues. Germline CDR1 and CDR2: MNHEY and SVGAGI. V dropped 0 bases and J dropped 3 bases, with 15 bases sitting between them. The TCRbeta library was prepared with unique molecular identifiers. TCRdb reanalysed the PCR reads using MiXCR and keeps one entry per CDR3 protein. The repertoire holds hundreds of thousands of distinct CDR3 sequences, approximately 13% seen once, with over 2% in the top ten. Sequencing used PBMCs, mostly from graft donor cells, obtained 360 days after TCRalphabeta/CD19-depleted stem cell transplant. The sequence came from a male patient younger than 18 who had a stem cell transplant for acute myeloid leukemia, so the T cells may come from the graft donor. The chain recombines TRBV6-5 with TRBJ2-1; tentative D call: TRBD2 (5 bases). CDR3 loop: CASSYSDEGTHYNEQFF. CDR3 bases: TGTGCCAGCAGTTACTCAGACGAGGGCACGCACTACAATGAGCAGTTCTTC.